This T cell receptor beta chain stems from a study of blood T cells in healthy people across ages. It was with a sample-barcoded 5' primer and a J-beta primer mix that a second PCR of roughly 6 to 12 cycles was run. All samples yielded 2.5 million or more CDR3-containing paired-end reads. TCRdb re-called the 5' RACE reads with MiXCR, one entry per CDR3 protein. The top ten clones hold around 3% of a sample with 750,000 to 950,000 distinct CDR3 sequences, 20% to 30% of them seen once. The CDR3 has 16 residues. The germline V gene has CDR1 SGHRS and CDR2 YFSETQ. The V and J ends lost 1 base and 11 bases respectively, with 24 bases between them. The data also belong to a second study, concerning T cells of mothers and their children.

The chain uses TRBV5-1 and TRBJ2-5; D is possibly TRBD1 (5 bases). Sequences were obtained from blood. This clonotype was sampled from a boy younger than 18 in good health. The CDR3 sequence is CASSLYWQGMGQEQYF. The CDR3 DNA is TGCGCCAGCAGCTTGTATTGGCAGGGAATGGGCCAGGAGCAGTACTTC.